This T cell receptor beta chain was sequenced in a study of blood T cell repertoires in COVID-19. Germline V gene lookup returns CDR1 LNHDA and CDR2 SQIVND (reference sequence). Trimming took 6 bases from V and 5 from J, leaving 15 bases between them. The CDR3 extends over 14 amino acids. How the authors handled the data: By means of reference gene primer amplification, nucleated cell counts were estimated. Only in-frame clones appear in the TCRdb table, and some are missing; sequencing was by immunoSEQ multiplex PCR. The DNA was the basis for D and trimming; V, J and clone size are from that table. The sample shows approximately 210,000 clones, roughly four fifths of them seen only once.

The receptor comes from a woman between 40 and 55 years old with acute or convalescent COVID-19. Sequenced sample: peripheral blood. V and J are TRBV19 and TRBJ2-3; TRBD2 might be the D (6 bases). CDR3 loop: CASRDPGAGDTQYF. Here the CDR3 DNA reads TGTGCCAGTAGGGATCCGGGAGCGGGAGATACGCAGTATTTT. Supplemented by reference TRBV19 and TRBJ2-3, the full variable domain reads DGGITQSPKYLFRKEGQNVTLSCEQNLNHDAMYWYRQDPGQGLRLIYYSQIVNDFQKGDIAEGYSVSREKKESFPLTVTSAQKNPTAFYLCASRDPGAGDTQYFGPGTRLTVL.